The rows below give T cell receptor beta chains drawn from one sample of a study of response to subunit inactivated influenza vaccine. Via MiXCR, TCRdb re-called the RT-PCR reads, giving one row per CDR3 protein. The sample has roughly 570,000 distinct CDR3 sequences, roughly 15% seen once. The sequenced sample was PBMCs from blood, obtained 11 to 12 days after vaccination. These receptors originate from a man aged 45-65 years who received an inactivated influenza vaccine. Each CDR3 is given without its conserved first and last residue. D genes are given only for firm matches. Rows give clone size only sometimes, using once, few, many, or a class for an expanded clone.

j_call: TRBJ2-1; v_call: TRBV6-5; d_call: .; clone_size: .; cdr3_aa: ASSYRDNHNEQF
j_call: TRBJ2-1; v_call: TRBV20-1; d_call: TRBD2; clone_size: .; cdr3_aa: SAPRPASGNVGEQF
j_call: TRBJ2-4; v_call: TRBV9; d_call: .; clone_size: .; cdr3_aa: ASRASGDLNIQY
j_call: TRBJ1-1; v_call: TRBV12-2; d_call: .; clone_size: .; cdr3_aa: ARSRPTEAF
j_call: TRBJ1-1; v_call: TRBV29-1; d_call: TRBD1; clone_size: many; cdr3_aa: SAAGLPGDRVGVEAF
j_call: TRBJ1-2; v_call: TRBV12-3/TRBV12-4; d_call: .; clone_size: .; cdr3_aa: AGYRLQGGIYT
j_call: TRBJ2-1; v_call: TRBV12-3/TRBV12-4; d_call: .; clone_size: .; cdr3_aa: ASTKTGGEQF
j_call: TRBJ2-4; v_call: TRBV11-2; d_call: .; clone_size: .; cdr3_aa: ASTEGLAKNIQY
j_call: TRBJ2-7; v_call: TRBV15; d_call: .; clone_size: few; cdr3_aa: ATSRIGAADEQY
j_call: TRBJ2-6; v_call: TRBV7-9; d_call: TRBD1; clone_size: .; cdr3_aa: ASSARQGKRANVLT
j_call: TRBJ2-1; v_call: TRBV23-1; d_call: .; clone_size: few; cdr3_aa: ASSQPKTRSSYNEQF
j_call: TRBJ1-1; v_call: TRBV6-1; d_call: .; clone_size: .; cdr3_aa: ASSVRDKAF
j_call: TRBJ1-4; v_call: TRBV28; d_call: .; clone_size: few; cdr3_aa: ASSSVPGLDEKLF
j_call: TRBJ2-3; v_call: TRBV7-9; d_call: .; clone_size: .; cdr3_aa: ASSGGRTDTQY
j_call: TRBJ2-7; v_call: TRBV20-1; d_call: .; clone_size: few; cdr3_aa: SARSHLSSYEQY
j_call: TRBJ2-6; v_call: TRBV12-3/TRBV12-4; d_call: .; clone_size: few; cdr3_aa: ASSLAPSGAGANVLT
j_call: TRBJ2-3; v_call: TRBV2; d_call: .; clone_size: .; cdr3_aa: ASSDKRQY
j_call: TRBJ2-1; v_call: TRBV6-1; d_call: .; clone_size: .; cdr3_aa: ASSQSSYNEHF
j_call: TRBJ2-4; v_call: TRBV7-2; d_call: TRBD2; clone_size: .; cdr3_aa: ASSLVGRGAPNIQY
j_call: TRBJ1-5; v_call: TRBV20-1; d_call: TRBD1; clone_size: few; cdr3_aa: SARDGTEYSNQPQH
j_call: TRBJ1-1; v_call: TRBV7-9; d_call: .; clone_size: .; cdr3_aa: ASSLSPGRTNTEAF
j_call: TRBJ2-6; v_call: TRBV24-1; d_call: .; clone_size: few; cdr3_aa: ATSDFVRRASSGANVLT
j_call: TRBJ2-7; v_call: TRBV29-1; d_call: TRBD1; clone_size: .; cdr3_aa: SVESGQGGTYEQY
j_call: TRBJ2-3; v_call: TRBV18; d_call: TRBD2; clone_size: .; cdr3_aa: ASSPKASGRTADTQY
j_call: TRBJ1-1; v_call: TRBV9; d_call: .; clone_size: .; cdr3_aa: ASSAETGLDTEAF
j_call: TRBJ2-3; v_call: TRBV4-2; d_call: TRBD2; clone_size: few; cdr3_aa: ASSQVSLRENTDTQY
j_call: TRBJ2-2; v_call: TRBV11-2; d_call: .; clone_size: .; cdr3_aa: ASSLGVRAPNTGELF
j_call: TRBJ2-7; v_call: TRBV20-1; d_call: TRBD2; clone_size: .; cdr3_aa: SAPSRGGLAGTLSYEQY
j_call: TRBJ2-1; v_call: TRBV27; d_call: TRBD2; clone_size: .; cdr3_aa: ASSFWGRGDEQF
j_call: TRBJ2-5; v_call: TRBV10-3; d_call: TRBD2; clone_size: .; cdr3_aa: AISASVGGETQY
j_call: TRBJ2-1; v_call: TRBV15; d_call: TRBD1; clone_size: few; cdr3_aa: ATSIDNRGSYNEQF
j_call: TRBJ1-1; v_call: TRBV12-3/TRBV12-4; d_call: .; clone_size: few; cdr3_aa: ASSLPRTASPTEAF
j_call: TRBJ2-2; v_call: TRBV25-1; d_call: TRBD1; clone_size: once; cdr3_aa: ASRPTGITGELF
j_call: TRBJ1-3; v_call: TRBV6-1; d_call: .; clone_size: .; cdr3_aa: ASTPRFFSGNTIY
j_call: TRBJ2-6; v_call: TRBV4-3; d_call: TRBD2; clone_size: many; cdr3_aa: ASSQDAGGSGANVLT
j_call: TRBJ1-6; v_call: TRBV29-1; d_call: .; clone_size: .; cdr3_aa: SGPGSSYNSPLH
j_call: TRBJ2-3; v_call: TRBV10-3; d_call: TRBD2; clone_size: few; cdr3_aa: AISDPGGDTQY
j_call: TRBJ2-4; v_call: TRBV18; d_call: .; clone_size: .; cdr3_aa: ASSPDSQNIQY
j_call: TRBJ2-3; v_call: TRBV5-1; d_call: TRBD2; clone_size: .; cdr3_aa: ASCLTSGSTDTQY
j_call: TRBJ2-1; v_call: TRBV12-3/TRBV12-4; d_call: .; clone_size: .; cdr3_aa: ASSAKSSYTEQF
j_call: TRBJ2-3; v_call: TRBV9; d_call: TRBD2; clone_size: few; cdr3_aa: ASSANGGIGGTDTQY
j_call: TRBJ2-7; v_call: TRBV7-2; d_call: TRBD2; clone_size: many; cdr3_aa: ASSLEFGLAGGEQY
j_call: TRBJ2-1; v_call: TRBV28; d_call: TRBD2; clone_size: .; cdr3_aa: ASSPRLAGGSYNEQF
j_call: TRBJ2-1; v_call: TRBV30; d_call: TRBD2; clone_size: .; cdr3_aa: ACGGLASSYNEQF
j_call: TRBJ1-2; v_call: TRBV6-1; d_call: .; clone_size: .; cdr3_aa: ASSEARGLDGYT
j_call: TRBJ1-5; v_call: TRBV5-1; d_call: .; clone_size: .; cdr3_aa: ASSLDRDPQPQH
j_call: TRBJ2-3; v_call: TRBV4-3; d_call: TRBD2; clone_size: many; cdr3_aa: ASSQDEGLAGAGDTQY
j_call: TRBJ2-7; v_call: TRBV12-3/TRBV12-4; d_call: .; clone_size: many; cdr3_aa: ASRQGYEQY
j_call: TRBJ1-1; v_call: TRBV5-1; d_call: TRBD1; clone_size: .; cdr3_aa: ASIRQGRTNTEAF
j_call: TRBJ2-1; v_call: TRBV6-5; d_call: .; clone_size: few; cdr3_aa: ASSSQGGYNEQF
j_call: TRBJ1-4; v_call: TRBV5-1; d_call: .; clone_size: many; cdr3_aa: ASSQRQAPNEKLF
j_call: TRBJ2-4; v_call: TRBV20-1; d_call: TRBD2; clone_size: few; cdr3_aa: SSGEGAKNIQY
j_call: TRBJ1-2; v_call: TRBV20-1; d_call: .; clone_size: few; cdr3_aa: SARAGTQYGYT
j_call: TRBJ2-3; v_call: TRBV7-2; d_call: .; clone_size: .; cdr3_aa: ASSSSPSDSTDTQY